This T cell receptor (beta chain) appears in the sequencing data of a study of T cell responses to AZD1222 COVID-19 vaccine. Whole-study results and caveats: Clonal diversity was possibly underestimated, and the donors were mostly white British, with more females.

Sequencing used immunoSEQ multiplex PCR; TCRdb keeps in-frame clones, though not all of them. The sample contains 130,000 to 150,000 clones, around nine tenths of which appear only once. The length of the CDR3 is 16 residues. Looked up from germline, CDR1 is MDHEN and CDR2 is SYDVKM. V was pared by 5 bases and J by 0 bases, with 11 bases between. Of note for this clone: What it binds is not known.

This receptor was obtained from an adult in good health. Sequenced material: peripheral blood, taken on day 0 of AZD1222 vaccination. V usage is TRBV28 and J usage is TRBJ2-6; D is unclear. The CDR3 loop is CASSPPLGSGANVLTF. The CDR3 nucleotides read TGTGCCAGCAGTCCACCTTTAGGCTCTGGGGCCAACGTCCTGACTTTC.